The clone carrying this T cell receptor (beta chain) has a count of ten or more. The antigen remains unidentified. These data come from a study of molecular identifiers for immune sequencing clone quantification. The study, taken as a whole, reports: Clones that had above 20 RNA copies took up over 99% of effector molecules but under 1% in naive cells. Jurkat TCR RNA spiked in from one cell reportedly remained identifiable amid about a million naive cells.

TCRdb re-called the PCR reads through MiXCR, storing one row per CDR3 protein. Found here are about 500,000 distinct CDR3 sequences, about 21% of them singletons; the top ten hold about 0.78%. Germline assignment: CDR1 SGHRS and CDR2 YFSETQ. This CDR3 region has 15 residues. Trimming stripped 0 bases from V and 5 bases from J, with 14 bases between. Naive CD8 T cells were FACS-sorted by CD8+CD4-CCR7+CD45RA+ markers. Sequencing was done on a sample of naive CD8+ T cells from blood, with Jurkat cell RNA spiked in. This sample's subset: FACS-sorted CD8+CD4-CCR7+CD45RA+ naive T cells. This TCR was sampled from a human donor in good health. Some libraries in this study had Jurkat cell RNA spiked in. This chain connects TRBV5-1 to TRBJ1-1, with a possible D match to TRBD1 (6 bases). CDR3 in DNA: TGCGCCAGCAGCTTGGCCCGGGGGCCACAGACTGAAGCTTTCTTT. Encoded protein: CASSLARGPQTEAFF.